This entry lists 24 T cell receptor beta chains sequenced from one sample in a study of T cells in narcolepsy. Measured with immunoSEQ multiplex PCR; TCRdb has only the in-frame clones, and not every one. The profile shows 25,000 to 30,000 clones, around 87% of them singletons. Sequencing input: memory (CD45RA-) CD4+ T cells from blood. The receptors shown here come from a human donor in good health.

CDR3 in amino acids: CASTEGQGNYGYTF. CDR3 coding DNA: TGTGCCAGCACAGAGGGACAGGGGAACTATGGCTACACCTTC. The chain has TRBV9 and TRBJ1-2, with 10 bases identical to TRBD1. CDR1 is SGDLS and CDR2 is YYNGEE in the germline V gene. The CDR3 has 14 residues. With V trimmed by 6 bases and J by 2 bases, 4 bases remained unmatched.

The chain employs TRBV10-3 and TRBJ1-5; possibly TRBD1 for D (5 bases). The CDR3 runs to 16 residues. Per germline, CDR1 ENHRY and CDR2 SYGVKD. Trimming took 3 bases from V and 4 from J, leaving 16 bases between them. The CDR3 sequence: CAISDRATAGNQPQHF. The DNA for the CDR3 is TGTGCCATCAGTGACCGGGCGACAGCGGGTAATCAGCCCCAGCATTTT.

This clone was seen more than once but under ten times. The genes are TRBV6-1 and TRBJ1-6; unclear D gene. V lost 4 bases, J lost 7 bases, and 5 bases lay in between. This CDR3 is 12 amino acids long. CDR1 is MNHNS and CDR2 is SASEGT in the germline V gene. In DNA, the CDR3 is TGTGCCAGCAGTGTTGGGAATTCACCCCTCCACTTT. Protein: CASSVGNSPLHF.

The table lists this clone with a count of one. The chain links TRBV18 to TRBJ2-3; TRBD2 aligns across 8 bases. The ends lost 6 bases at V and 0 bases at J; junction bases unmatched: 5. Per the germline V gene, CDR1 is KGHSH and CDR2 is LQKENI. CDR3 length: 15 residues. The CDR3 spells CASSTERGSTDTQYF. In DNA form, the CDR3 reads TGTGCCAGCTCTACGGAGCGGGGGAGCACAGATACGCAGTATTTT.

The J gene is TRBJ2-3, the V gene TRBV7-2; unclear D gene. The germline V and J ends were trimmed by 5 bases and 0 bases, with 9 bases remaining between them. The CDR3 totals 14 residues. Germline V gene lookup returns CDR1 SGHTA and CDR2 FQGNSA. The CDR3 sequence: CASSVDGSTDTQYF. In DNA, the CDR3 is TGTGCCAGCAGCGTGGACGGAAGCACAGATACGCAGTATTTT.

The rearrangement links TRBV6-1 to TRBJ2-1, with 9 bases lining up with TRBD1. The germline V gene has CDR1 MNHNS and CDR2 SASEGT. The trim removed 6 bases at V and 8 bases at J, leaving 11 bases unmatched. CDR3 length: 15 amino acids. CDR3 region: CASSPLGQGSDEQFF. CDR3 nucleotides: TGTGCCAGCAGCCCCCTGGGACAGGGTAGCGATGAGCAGTTCTTC.

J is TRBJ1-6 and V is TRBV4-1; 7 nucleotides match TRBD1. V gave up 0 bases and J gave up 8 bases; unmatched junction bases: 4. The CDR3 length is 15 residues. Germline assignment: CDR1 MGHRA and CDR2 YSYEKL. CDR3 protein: CASSQEQGQYSPLHF. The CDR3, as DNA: TGCGCCAGCAGCCAAGAACAGGGGCAATATTCACCCCTCCACTTT.

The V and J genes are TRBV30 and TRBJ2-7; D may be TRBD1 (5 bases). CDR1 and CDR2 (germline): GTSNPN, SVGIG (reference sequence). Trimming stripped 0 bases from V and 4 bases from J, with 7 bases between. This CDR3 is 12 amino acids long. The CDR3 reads CAWSVSGYEQYF. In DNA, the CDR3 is TGTGCCTGGAGTGTTTCAGGGTACGAGCAGTACTTC.

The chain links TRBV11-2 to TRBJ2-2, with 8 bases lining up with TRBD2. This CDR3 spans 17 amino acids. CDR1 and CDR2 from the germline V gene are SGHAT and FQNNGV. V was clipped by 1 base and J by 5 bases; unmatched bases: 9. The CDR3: CASSLVGRVAGTGELFF. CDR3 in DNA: TGTGCCAGCAGCTTAGTGGGGCGGGTAGCGGGAACCGGGGAGCTGTTTTTT.

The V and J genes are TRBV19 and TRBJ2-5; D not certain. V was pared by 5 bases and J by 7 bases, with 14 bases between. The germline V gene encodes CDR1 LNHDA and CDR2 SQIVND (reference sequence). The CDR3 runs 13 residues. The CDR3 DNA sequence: TGTGCCAGTAGTCCTCCCCCCCCGGCGACCCAGTACTTC. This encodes CASSPPPPATQYF. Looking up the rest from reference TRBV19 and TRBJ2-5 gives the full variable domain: DGGITQSPKYLFRKEGQNVTLSCEQNLNHDAMYWYRQDPGQGLRLIYYSQIVNDFQKGDIAEGYSVSREKKESFPLTVTSAQKNPTAFYLCASSPPPPATQYFGPGTRLLVL.

DNA for the CDR3: TGTGCCAGCAGCGTAGATGGGGGGGTTTACAATGAGCAGTTCTTC. Amino acid sequence: CASSVDGGVYNEQFF. V gene TRBV9 combines with J gene TRBJ2-1; 7 bases map to TRBD2. CDR1 SGDLS and CDR2 YYNGEE come from the germline V gene. The CDR3 totals 15 residues. V shed 0 bases and J 4 bases; nucleotides not matched to a gene: 4.

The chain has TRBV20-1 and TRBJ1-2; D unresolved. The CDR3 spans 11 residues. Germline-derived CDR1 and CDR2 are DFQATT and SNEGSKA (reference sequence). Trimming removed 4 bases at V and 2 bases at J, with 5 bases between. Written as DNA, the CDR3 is TGCAGTGCTAAGGAGAACTATGGCTACACCTTC. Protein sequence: CSAKENYGYTF.

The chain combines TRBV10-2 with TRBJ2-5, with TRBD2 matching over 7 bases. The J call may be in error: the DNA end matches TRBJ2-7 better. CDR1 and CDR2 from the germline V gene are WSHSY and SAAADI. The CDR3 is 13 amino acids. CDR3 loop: CASSRTSEYEQYF. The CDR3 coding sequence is TGCGCCAGCAGTCGTACTAGCGAGTACGAGCAGTACTTC.

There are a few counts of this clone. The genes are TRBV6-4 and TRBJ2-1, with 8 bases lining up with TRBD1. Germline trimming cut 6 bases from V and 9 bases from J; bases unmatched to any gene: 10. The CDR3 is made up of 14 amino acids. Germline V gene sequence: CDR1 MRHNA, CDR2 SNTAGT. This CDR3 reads CASSPITGGGEQFF. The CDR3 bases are TGTGCCAGCAGCCCAATAACAGGGGGTGGTGAGCAGTTCTTC.

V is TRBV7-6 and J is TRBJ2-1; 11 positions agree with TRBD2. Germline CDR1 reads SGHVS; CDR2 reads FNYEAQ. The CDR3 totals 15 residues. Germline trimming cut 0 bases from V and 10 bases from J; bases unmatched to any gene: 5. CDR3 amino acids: CASSLAASGGLEQFF. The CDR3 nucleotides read TGTGCCAGCAGCTTAGCGGCTAGCGGGGGGCTCGAGCAGTTCTTC.

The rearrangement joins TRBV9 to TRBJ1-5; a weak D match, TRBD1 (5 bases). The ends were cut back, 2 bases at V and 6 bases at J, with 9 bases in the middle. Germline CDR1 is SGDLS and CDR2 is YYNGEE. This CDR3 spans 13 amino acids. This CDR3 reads CASSVGDVQPQHF. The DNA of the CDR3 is TGTGCCAGCAGCGTCGGGGACGTTCAGCCCCAGCATTTT.

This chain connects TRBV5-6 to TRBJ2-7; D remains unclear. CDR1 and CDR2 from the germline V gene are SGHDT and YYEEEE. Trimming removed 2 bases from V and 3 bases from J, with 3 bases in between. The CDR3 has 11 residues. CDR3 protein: CASSFDYEQYF. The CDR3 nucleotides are TGTGCCAGCAGCTTCGACTACGAGCAGTACTTC.

For the CDR3, the DNA is TGTGCCAGCAGTGAAAGGATAGGGCAAAACACCGGGGAGCTGTTTTTT. It translates to CASSERIGQNTGELFF. This chain uses TRBV6-1 with TRBJ2-2; D gene unclear. The ends were cut back, 2 bases at V and 2 bases at J, with 12 bases in the middle. CDR1 and CDR2 from the germline V gene are MNHNS and SASEGT. The CDR3 loop spans 16 amino acids.

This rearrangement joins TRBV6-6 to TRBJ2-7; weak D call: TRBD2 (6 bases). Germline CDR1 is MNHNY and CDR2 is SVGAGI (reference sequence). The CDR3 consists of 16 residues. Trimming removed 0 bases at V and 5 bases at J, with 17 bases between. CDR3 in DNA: TGTGCCAGCAGTTACTCCAGTCGACTTACTAGCCACGAGCAGTACTTC. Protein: CASSYSSRLTSHEQYF.

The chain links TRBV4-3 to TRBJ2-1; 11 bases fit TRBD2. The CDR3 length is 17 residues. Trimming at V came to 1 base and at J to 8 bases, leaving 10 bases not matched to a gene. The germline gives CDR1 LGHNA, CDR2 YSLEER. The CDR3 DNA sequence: TGCGCCAGCAGCCAAGGTCTACTAGCGGGAGTAGGCCATGAGCAGTTCTTC. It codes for CASSQGLLAGVGHEQFF.

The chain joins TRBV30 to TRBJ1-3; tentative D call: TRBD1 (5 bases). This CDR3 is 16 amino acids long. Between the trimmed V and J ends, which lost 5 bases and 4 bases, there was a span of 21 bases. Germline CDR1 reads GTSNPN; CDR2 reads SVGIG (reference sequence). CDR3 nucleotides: TGTGCCTGGGCTAATAGGCGGCGGGGCAAGGGAAACACCATATATTTT. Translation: CAWANRRRGKGNTIYF. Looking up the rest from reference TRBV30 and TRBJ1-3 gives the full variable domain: SQTIHQWPATLVQPVGSPLSLECTVEGTSNPNLYWYRQAAGRGLQLLFYSVGIGQISSEVPQNLSASRPQDRQFILSSKKLLLSDSGFYLCAWANRRRGKGNTIYFGEGSWLTVV.

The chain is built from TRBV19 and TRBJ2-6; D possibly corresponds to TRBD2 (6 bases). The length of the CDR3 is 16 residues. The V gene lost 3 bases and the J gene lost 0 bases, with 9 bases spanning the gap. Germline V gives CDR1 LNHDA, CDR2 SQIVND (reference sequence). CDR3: CASSISGGSGANVLTF. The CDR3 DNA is TGTGCCAGTAGTATTTCCGGGGGCTCTGGGGCCAACGTCCTGACTTTC. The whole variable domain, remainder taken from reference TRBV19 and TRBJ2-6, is DGGITQSPKYLFRKEGQNVTLSCEQNLNHDAMYWYRQDPGQGLRLIYYSQIVNDFQKGDIAEGYSVSREKKESFPLTVTSAQKNPTAFYLCASSISGGSGANVLTFGAGSRLTVL.

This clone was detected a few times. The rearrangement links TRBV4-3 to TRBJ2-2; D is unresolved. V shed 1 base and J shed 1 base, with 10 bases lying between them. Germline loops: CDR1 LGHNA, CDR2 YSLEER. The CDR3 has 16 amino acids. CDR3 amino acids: CASSQGRTGNTGELFF. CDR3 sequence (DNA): TGCGCCAGCAGCCAAGGTCGGACGGGGAACACCGGGGAGCTGTTTTTT.

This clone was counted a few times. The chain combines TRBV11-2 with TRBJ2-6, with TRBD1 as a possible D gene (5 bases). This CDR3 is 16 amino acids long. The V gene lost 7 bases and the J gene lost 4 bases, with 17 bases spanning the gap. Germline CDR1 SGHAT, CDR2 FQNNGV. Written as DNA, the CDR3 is TGTGCCAGCACCCGATCTGGCAGGGTGGGGGCCAACGTCCTGACTTTC. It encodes CASTRSGRVGANVLTF.